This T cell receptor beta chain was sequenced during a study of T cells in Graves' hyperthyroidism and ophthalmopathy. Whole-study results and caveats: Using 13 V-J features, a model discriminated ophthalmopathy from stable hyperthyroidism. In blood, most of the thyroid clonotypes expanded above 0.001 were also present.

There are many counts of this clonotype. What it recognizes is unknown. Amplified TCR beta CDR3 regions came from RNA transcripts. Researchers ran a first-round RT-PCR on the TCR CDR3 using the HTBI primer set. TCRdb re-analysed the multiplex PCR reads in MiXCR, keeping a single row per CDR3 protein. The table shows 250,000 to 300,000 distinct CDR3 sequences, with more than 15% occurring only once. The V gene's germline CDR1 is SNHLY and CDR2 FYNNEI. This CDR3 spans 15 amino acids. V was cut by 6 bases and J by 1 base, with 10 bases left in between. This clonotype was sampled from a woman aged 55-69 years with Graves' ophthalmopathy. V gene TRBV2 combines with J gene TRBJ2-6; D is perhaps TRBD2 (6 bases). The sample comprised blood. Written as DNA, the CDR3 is TGTGCCAGCAGAGAGACTAGTTCTGGGGCCAACGTCCTGACTTTC. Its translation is CASRETSSGANVLTF.